The subject of this entry is one T cell receptor beta chain. Its antigen remains unidentified. Trimming left V 5 bases short and J 0 bases short, with 14 bases between. The length of the CDR3 is 15 residues. Germline CDR1 is KGHSH and CDR2 is LQKENI. Clones were sequenced by immunoSEQ multiplex PCR, and TCRdb holds only the in-frame ones, with some missing. This sample has some 130,000 clones; roughly 86% occur once, and the top ten carry about 1.5%. The validation cohort, a group of 90 to 150 subjects, included the donors and was separate from the roughly 600-subject first cohort. The record originates from a study of cytomegalovirus exposure and HLA in healthy donors. Study information: The 90 to 150 validation repertoires, a later analysis reported, used the same platform as the roughly 660 repertoires from the first cohort. The study, taken as a whole, reports: Many donors shared some public TCRs, even though most TCR sequences were rare.

The chain is built from TRBV18 and TRBJ2-7, with D possibly TRBD1 on 5 matching bases. The sequence was obtained from a man between 25 and 39 years old in good health and CMV-seronegative. Source material: PBMCs. The CDR3 DNA follows: TGTGCCAGCTCATTAACAGGAAAACCCTCCTACGAGCAGTACTTC. Protein: CASSLTGKPSYEQYF.